This TCR beta chain comes out of a study of early T cells in non-severe SARS-CoV-2 infection. For the study at large: It was bulk RNA from unsorted whole blood that was sequenced, and the chains were unpaired.

A word on this clonotype: Its antigen is not known.

Unique molecular identifiers were added to individual cDNA molecules. MiXCR was run by TCRdb on the 5' RACE reads, yielding one entry per CDR3 protein. The data contain some 87,000 distinct CDR3 sequences, around 13% of them singletons. V shed 4 bases and J shed 5 bases, with 11 bases lying between them. The CDR3 runs 14 residues. Per the germline V gene, CDR1 is SGHDN and CDR2 is FVKESK. Study-level points and caveats: Clonotype matching in VDJdb favored anti-spike CD8 responses and did not capture private and CD4 specificities.

The chain is built from TRBV14 and TRBJ2-2; perhaps TRBD1 as D (5 bases). Sequenced material: whole blood. The TCR originated in an adult who was a healthcare worker with PCR-confirmed SARS-CoV-2 infection or an uninfected control (not recorded which). As DNA, the CDR3 is TGTGCCAGCAGCCTTCCCTACAGGACCGGGGAGCTGTTTTTT. Its translation is CASSLPYRTGELFF.